This T cell receptor beta chain is from a study of T-cell reconstitution after alpha-beta-depleted transplantation in children. At least ten counts were recorded for this clonotype. The CDR3 has 15 residues. The V and J ends lost 5 bases and 0 bases respectively, with 13 bases between them. Germline CDR1 reads SGHTA; CDR2 reads FQGNSA. Molecular barcoding with unique molecular identifiers was used for the TCRbeta library. A single record per CDR3 protein comes from TCRdb applying MiXCR to the PCR reads. The profile shows approximately 210,000 distinct CDR3 sequences, roughly 15% of them singletons. The sequences come from PBMCs from the stem cell graft donor, collected from the stem cell graft. The chain uses TRBV7-2 and TRBJ1-1, with D possibly being TRBD1 (6 bases). The source of this sequence is a human donor who donated a stem cell graft to a child with acute lymphoblastic leukemia. CDR3 residues: CASSPQGRMNTEAFF. The CDR3 nucleotides are TGTGCCAGCAGCCCCCAGGGGAGGATGAACACTGAAGCTTTCTTT.